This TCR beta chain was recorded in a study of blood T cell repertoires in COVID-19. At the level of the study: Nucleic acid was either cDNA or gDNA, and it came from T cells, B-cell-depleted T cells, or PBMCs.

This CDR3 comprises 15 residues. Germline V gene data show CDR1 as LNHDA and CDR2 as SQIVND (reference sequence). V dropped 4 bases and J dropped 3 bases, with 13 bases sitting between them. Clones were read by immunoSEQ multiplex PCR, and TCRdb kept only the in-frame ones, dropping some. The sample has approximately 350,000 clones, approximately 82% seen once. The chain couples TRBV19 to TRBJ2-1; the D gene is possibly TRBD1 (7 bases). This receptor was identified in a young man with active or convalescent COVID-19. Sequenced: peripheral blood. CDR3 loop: CASSTGGTVYNEQFF. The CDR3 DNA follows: TGTGCCAGTAGTACAGGCGGGACAGTCTACAATGAGCAGTTCTTC.